The 27 T cell receptor beta chains below were found in one sample sequenced in a study of T cell responses to AZD1222 COVID-19 vaccine. Assay used: immunoSEQ multiplex PCR; TCRdb lists only in-frame clones, some missing. Among 55,000 to 90,000 clones, over 80% were seen once, and the ten largest hold about 9.4%. Sequences were derived from peripheral blood, sampled on day 0 of AZD1222 vaccination. All receptors come from an adult in good health.

The chain carries TRBV6-2 or TRBV6-3 and TRBJ1-5, with unresolved D. The V end was cut by 5 bases, the J end by 1 base, with 9 bases between. The CDR3 spans 14 residues. Germline V lookup: CDR1 MNHEY, CDR2 SVGEGT. The CDR3 is CASSRAGSNQPQHF. As DNA, the CDR3 is TGTGCCAGCAGTCGGGCTGGGAGCAATCAGCCCCAGCATTTT.

V and J are TRBV24-1 and TRBJ2-2; 11 bases match TRBD1. The CDR3 is made up of 16 amino acids. Germline-derived CDR1 and CDR2 are KGHDR and SFDVKD. V gave up 10 bases and J gave up 3 bases; unmatched junction bases: 9. The CDR3 coding sequence is TGTGCCACGGAGAGAGGGGACAGGGGGTACACCGGGGAGCTGTTTTTT. Amino acids: CATERGDRGYTGELFF.

J is TRBJ1-6 and V is TRBV4-3, with 9 bases that match TRBD1. With V trimmed by 4 bases and J by 7 bases, 2 bases remained unmatched. Per germline, CDR1 LGHNA and CDR2 YSLEER. The CDR3 contains 14 residues. The DNA of the CDR3 is TGCGCCAGCAGCCTGGGACAGGGAAATTCACCCCTCCACTTT. Amino acids: CASSLGQGNSPLHF.

This chain connects TRBV5-1 to TRBJ2-2, with a weak D call TRBD2 (6 bases). This CDR3 is 16 amino acids long. Trimming shortened V by 5 bases and J by 6 bases, and 20 bases separated the two germline ends. Germline V gene sequence: CDR1 SGHRS, CDR2 YFSETQ. Written as DNA, the CDR3 is TGCGCCAGCAGTGATCTGTTTCGGGGGAAGGCCGGGGAGCTGTTTTTT. Its protein is CASSDLFRGKAGELFF.

The table lists this clone with a count of one. The rearrangement uses TRBV30 and TRBJ1-1; D not certain. The ends were cut back, 4 bases at V and 0 bases at J, with 6 bases in the middle. CDR1 and CDR2 (germline): GTSNPN, SVGIG (reference sequence). CDR3 length: 12 amino acids. The CDR3 sequence: CAWIAVNTEAFF. In DNA form, the CDR3 reads TGTGCCTGGATCGCGGTGAACACTGAAGCTTTCTTT.

The gene calls are TRBV3-1 (or the pseudogene TRBV3-2) and TRBJ2-2; 8 nucleotides line up with TRBD1. Germline loops: CDR1 LGHDT, CDR2 YNNKEL (reference sequence). The CDR3 has 15 residues. With 5 bases clipped from V and 6 bases from J, the junction kept 8 bases outside the gene matches. The CDR3 region is CASSLGQGIAGELFF. For the CDR3, the DNA is TGTGCCAGCAGCTTAGGACAGGGTATAGCCGGGGAGCTGTTTTTT.

The chain employs TRBV30 and TRBJ1-5; D remains ambiguous. The CDR3 runs 13 residues. CDR1 GTSNPN and CDR2 SVGIG come from the germline V gene (reference sequence). The V end lost 0 bases, the J end lost 1 base, and 4 bases lay between the germline ends. The CDR3 loop is CAWSVQSNQPQHF. DNA of the CDR3: TGTGCCTGGAGTGTACAGAGCAATCAGCCCCAGCATTTT. Combining the CDR3 with reference TRBV30 and TRBJ1-5 gives the whole variable domain SQTIHQWPATLVQPVGSPLSLECTVEGTSNPNLYWYRQAAGRGLQLLFYSVGIGQISSEVPQNLSASRPQDRQFILSSKKLLLSDSGFYLCAWSVQSNQPQHFGDGTRLSIL.

The chain uses TRBV5-1 and TRBJ2-2; 7 bases align to TRBD1. There are 15 residues in the CDR3. The ends lost 4 bases at V and 1 base at J; junction bases unmatched: 4. Germline CDR1 and CDR2: SGHRS and YFSETQ. In DNA form, the CDR3 reads TGCGCCAGCAGCGTAGGGGACAGGAACACCGGGGAGCTGTTTTTT. Amino acid sequence: CASSVGDRNTGELFF.

The CDR3 loop is CASSQDLWKTGYTF. CDR3 coding DNA: TGTGCCAGCAGCCAAGATTTGTGGAAGACAGGCTACACCTTC. The rearrangement joins TRBV3-1 (or the pseudogene TRBV3-2) to TRBJ1-2; D gene uncertain. Germline values: CDR1 LGHDT, CDR2 YNNKEL (reference sequence). The CDR3 consists of 14 residues. With 0 bases removed from V and 8 bases from J, the gap between germline ends came to 13 bases.

The chain recombines TRBV29-1 with TRBJ2-7; D call uncertain. Germline V gives CDR1 SQVTM, CDR2 ANQGSEA. This CDR3 spans 14 amino acids. Between the trimmed V and J ends, which lost 4 bases and 0 bases, there was a span of 13 bases. CDR3 bases: TGCAGCGTTGCGACGCAGGACCCCTCCTACGAGCAGTACTTC. As protein: CSVATQDPSYEQYF.

This chain uses TRBV7-9 with TRBJ2-5, with no clear D. CDR3 length: 15 residues. Per germline, CDR1 SEHNR and CDR2 FQNEAQ (reference sequence). Deletions cut 3 bases from V and 4 bases from J, with 15 bases between. Written as DNA, the CDR3 is TGTGCCAGCAGCTTGGGCAACCCCGGCCCAGAGACCCAGTACTTC. Its protein is CASSLGNPGPETQYF.

This sequence joins TRBV6-5 and TRBJ2-7; 11 bases line up with TRBD2. The CDR3 sequence is 15 residues long. The germline CDR1 and CDR2 sequences are MNHEY and SVGAGI. Trimming cost V 5 bases and J 5 bases; bases outside gene matches: 8. The CDR3 sequence is CASSPIAGGRHEQYF. CDR3 DNA: TGTGCCAGCAGTCCCATAGCGGGGGGGCGGCACGAGCAGTACTTC.

The chain is built from TRBV2 and TRBJ2-1; 10 bases line up with TRBD2. The CDR3 has 16 amino acids. J lost 6 bases, V lost 6 bases, and 11 bases had no gene match. CDR1 is SNHLY, CDR2 FYNNEI, per germline. The CDR3 loop is CASSGWKRGGLNEQFF. The CDR3 DNA reads as TGTGCCAGCAGCGGTTGGAAGCGGGGGGGCCTCAATGAGCAGTTCTTC.

The chain uses TRBV19 and TRBJ1-5; unclear D gene. Germline V gives CDR1 LNHDA, CDR2 SQIVND (reference sequence). V was trimmed by 7 bases and J by 3 bases, leaving 16 bases between them. CDR3 size: 15 residues. CDR3 protein: CASTPRYPNNQPQHF. CDR3 DNA sequence: TGTGCCAGTACCCCGCGGTACCCTAACAATCAGCCCCAGCATTTT.

This clone showed up just once. The V gene is TRBV24-1, the J gene TRBJ1-2; D call uncertain. The CDR3 runs 13 residues. Germline V gives CDR1 KGHDR, CDR2 SFDVKD. With 4 bases removed from V and 8 bases from J, the gap between germline ends came to 13 bases. This chain's CDR3 is CATSDPGLRGYTF. The CDR3, as DNA: TGTGCCACCAGTGACCCAGGACTCCGCGGCTACACCTTC.

This clone was counted a single time. The J gene is TRBJ2-7, the V gene TRBV6-5; a possible D gene is TRBD1 (5 bases). Trimming cost V 6 bases and J 3 bases, with 12 bases left between them. The CDR3 extends over 13 amino acids. Germline CDR1 reads MNHEY; CDR2 reads SVGAGI. The CDR3 DNA follows: TGTGCCAGCAGCTCGACAGCTATCTACGAGCAGTACTTC. It codes for CASSSTAIYEQYF.

Here the CDR3 DNA reads TGTGCCAGCCTTACCGGGCCTCGTTTGAGTCGCTATGGCTACACCTTC. The encoded protein is CASLTGPRLSRYGYTF. The V and J genes are TRBV28 and TRBJ1-2; D is undetermined. This CDR3 is 16 amino acids long. Germline-derived CDR1 and CDR2 are MDHEN and SYDVKM. Trimming cost V 8 bases and J 4 bases, with 23 bases left between them.

The V call is TRBV11-3, the J call TRBJ2-3; no reliable D call. Germline CDR1 reads SGHNT; CDR2 reads YENEEA. The CDR3 consists of 12 residues. With 7 bases removed from V and 9 bases from J, the gap between germline ends came to 14 bases. The CDR3 loop reads CASISPGMTQYF. The CDR3 DNA reads as TGTGCCAGCATCTCTCCAGGCATGACGCAGTATTTT.

The V gene is TRBV9, the J gene TRBJ1-5, with TRBD1 as a possible D gene (5 bases). V dropped 4 bases and J dropped 5 bases, with 13 bases sitting between them. Germline lookup yields CDR1 SGDLS and CDR2 YYNGEE. The CDR3 runs to 14 residues. The CDR3 nucleotides are TGTGCCAGCAGCCTCGACAGATCTTATCAGCCCCAGCATTTT. This sequence encodes CASSLDRSYQPQHF.

The genes are TRBV2 and TRBJ2-2, with D tentatively TRBD2 (6 bases). Trimming stripped 4 bases from V and 3 bases from J, with 18 bases between. The CDR3 runs to 17 residues. CDR1 is SNHLY and CDR2 is FYNNEI in the germline V gene. CDR3 DNA sequence: TGTGCCAGCAGTGTTTTATCCAGGGCGGGATACACCGGGGAGCTGTTTTTT. This translates into CASSVLSRAGYTGELFF.

The chain links TRBV5-1 to TRBJ2-1; TRBD1 aligns across 9 bases. Germline CDR1 and CDR2: SGHRS and YFSETQ. With V trimmed by 4 bases and J by 5 bases, 7 bases remained unmatched. CDR3 size: 15 residues. CDR3 loop: CASSQQGAQDNEQFF. CDR3 DNA: TGCGCCAGCAGCCAACAGGGGGCGCAGGACAATGAGCAGTTCTTC.

This clone was seen once. The chain couples TRBV3-1 (or the pseudogene TRBV3-2) to TRBJ1-2; no firm D call. Deletions cut 2 bases from V and 2 bases from J, with 6 bases between. Germline V gene sequence: CDR1 LGHDT, CDR2 YNNKEL (reference sequence). This CDR3 contains 13 residues. The CDR3 loop is CASSQTLNYGYTF. For the CDR3, the DNA is TGTGCCAGCAGCCAAACTCTGAACTATGGCTACACCTTC.

The V gene is TRBV2, the J gene TRBJ1-1; possible D gene TRBD1, 6 bases. In germline, CDR1 is SNHLY, CDR2 FYNNEI. Trimming took 8 bases from V and 3 from J, leaving 16 bases between them. CDR3 length: 14 amino acids. CDR3 bases: TGTGCCAGCGGTAGGGGGGGCTTGGACACTGAAGCTTTCTTT. Amino acid sequence: CASGRGGLDTEAFF.

The V call is TRBV5-4, the J call TRBJ2-7; TRBD1 matches 9 bases. Germline loops: CDR1 SGHNT, CDR2 YYREEE (reference sequence). Germline trimming cut 4 bases from V and 2 bases from J; bases unmatched to any gene: 7. The CDR3 extends over 15 amino acids. CDR3 in amino acids: CASSAGQGNPYEQYF. The CDR3 coding sequence is TGTGCCAGCAGCGCGGGACAGGGAAACCCCTACGAGCAGTACTTC.

The chain combines TRBV7-8 with TRBJ1-6; the D is unclear. Germline lookup yields CDR1 SGHVS and CDR2 FQNEAQ. Trimming took off 6 bases at V and 9 bases at J, with 12 bases between the two ends. This CDR3 is 13 amino acids long. The CDR3 DNA reads as TGTGCCAGCAGGATACGTGGGAGTTCACCCCTCCACTTT. Its protein product is CASRIRGSSPLHF.

The J gene is TRBJ1-1, the V gene TRBV11-2; D remains ambiguous. CDR1 SGHAT and CDR2 FQNNGV come from the germline V gene. This CDR3 comprises 13 residues. Trimming took off 5 bases at V and 5 bases at J, with 12 bases between the two ends. CDR3 in amino acids: CASSPLLGTEAFF. CDR3 sequence (DNA): TGTGCCAGCAGCCCTCTCTTGGGAACTGAAGCTTTCTTT.

The genes are TRBV5-8 and TRBJ1-2; D remains ambiguous. The CDR3 is made up of 13 amino acids. Germline assignment: CDR1 SGHTS and CDR2 YDEGEE. The V end lost 1 base, the J end lost 2 bases, and 6 bases lay between the germline ends. CDR3 residues: CASSLYMNYGYTF. The CDR3 nucleotides are TGTGCCAGCAGCTTGTATATGAACTATGGCTACACCTTC.